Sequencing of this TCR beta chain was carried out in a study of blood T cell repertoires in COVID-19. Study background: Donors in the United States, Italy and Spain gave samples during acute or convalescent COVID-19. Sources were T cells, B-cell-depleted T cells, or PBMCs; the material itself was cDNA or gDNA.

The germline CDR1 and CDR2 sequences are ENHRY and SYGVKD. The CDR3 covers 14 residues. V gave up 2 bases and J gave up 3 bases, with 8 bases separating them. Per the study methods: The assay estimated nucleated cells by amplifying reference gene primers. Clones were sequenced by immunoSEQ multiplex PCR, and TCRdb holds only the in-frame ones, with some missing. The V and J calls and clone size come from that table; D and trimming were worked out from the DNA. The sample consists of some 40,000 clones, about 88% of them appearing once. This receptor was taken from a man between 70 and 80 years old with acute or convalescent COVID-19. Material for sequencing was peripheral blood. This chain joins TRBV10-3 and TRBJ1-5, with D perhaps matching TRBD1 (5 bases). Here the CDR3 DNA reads TGTGCCATCAGTGAGGGGGCAGACAATCAGCCCCAGCATTTT. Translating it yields CAISEGADNQPQHF.